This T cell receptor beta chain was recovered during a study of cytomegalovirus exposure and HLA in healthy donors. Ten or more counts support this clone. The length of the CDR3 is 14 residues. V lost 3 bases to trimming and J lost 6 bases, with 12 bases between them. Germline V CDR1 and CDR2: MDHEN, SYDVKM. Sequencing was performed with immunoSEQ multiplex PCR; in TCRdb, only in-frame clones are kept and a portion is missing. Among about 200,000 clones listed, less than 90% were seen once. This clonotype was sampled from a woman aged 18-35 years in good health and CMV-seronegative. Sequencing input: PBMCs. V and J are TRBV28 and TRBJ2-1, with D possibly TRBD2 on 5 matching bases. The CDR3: CASSFAGGINEQFF. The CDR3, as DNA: TGTGCCAGCAGTTTCGCGGGCGGTATCAATGAGCAGTTCTTC.